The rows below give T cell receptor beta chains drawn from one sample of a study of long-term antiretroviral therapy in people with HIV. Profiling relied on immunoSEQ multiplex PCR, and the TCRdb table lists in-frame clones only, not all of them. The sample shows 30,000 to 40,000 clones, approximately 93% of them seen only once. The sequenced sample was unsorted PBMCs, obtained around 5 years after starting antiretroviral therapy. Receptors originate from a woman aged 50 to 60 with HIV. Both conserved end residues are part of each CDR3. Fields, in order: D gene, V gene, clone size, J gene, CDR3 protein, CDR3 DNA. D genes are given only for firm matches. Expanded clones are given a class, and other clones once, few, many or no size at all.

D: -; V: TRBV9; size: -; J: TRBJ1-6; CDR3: CASSVSGRGSPLHF; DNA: TGTGCCAGCAGCGTAAGCGGCAGAGGTTCACCCCTCCACTTT
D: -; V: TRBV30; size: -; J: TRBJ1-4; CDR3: CAWSVGRQTGGERLFF; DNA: TGTGCCTGGAGTGTTGGCCGGCAAACAGGAGGAGAAAGACTGTTTTTT
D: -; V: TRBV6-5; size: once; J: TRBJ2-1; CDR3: CASSYGGPTYNEQFF; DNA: TGTGCCAGCAGTTACGGGGGGCCGACCTACAATGAGCAGTTCTTC
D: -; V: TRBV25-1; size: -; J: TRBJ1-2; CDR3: CASKDNFGGYTF; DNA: TGTGCCAGCAAGGACAATTTTGGTGGCTACACCTTC
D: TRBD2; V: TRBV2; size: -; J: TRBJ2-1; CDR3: CASSDERGDYNEQFF; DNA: TGTGCCAGCAGTGACGAGCGGGGGGACTACAATGAGCAGTTCTTC
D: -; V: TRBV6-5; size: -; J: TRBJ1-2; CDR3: CASSTDSQYGYTF; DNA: TGTGCCAGCAGTACGGACAGTCAATATGGCTACACCTTC
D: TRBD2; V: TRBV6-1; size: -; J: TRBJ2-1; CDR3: CASSEVASGGIYEQFF; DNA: TGTGCCAGCAGTGAAGTGGCTAGCGGGGGGATATATGAGCAGTTCTTC
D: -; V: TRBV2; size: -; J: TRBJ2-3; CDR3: CASSESAVEAQYF; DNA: TGTGCCAGCAGTGAATCCGCGGTGGAGGCGCAGTATTTT
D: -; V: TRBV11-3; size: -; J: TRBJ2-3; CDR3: CASSLQGDTQYF; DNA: TGTGCCAGCAGCTTGCAGGGGGATACGCAGTATTTT
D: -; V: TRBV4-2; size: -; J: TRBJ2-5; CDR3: CASSQNAGVSETQYF; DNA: TGTGCCAGCAGCCAAAACGCAGGGGTTTCAGAGACCCAGTACTTC
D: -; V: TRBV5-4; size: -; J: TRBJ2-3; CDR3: CASSRWTSTDTQYF; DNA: TGTGCCAGCAGCCGATGGACCTCCACAGATACGCAGTATTTT
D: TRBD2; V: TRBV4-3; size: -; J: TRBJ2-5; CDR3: CASSIRLAPQETQYF; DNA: TGCGCCAGCAGCATCCGACTAGCCCCCCAAGAGACCCAGTACTTC
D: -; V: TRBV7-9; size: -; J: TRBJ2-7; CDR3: CASSHSTGPYEQYF; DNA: TGTGCCAGCAGCCACTCGACAGGCCCCTACGAGCAGTACTTC
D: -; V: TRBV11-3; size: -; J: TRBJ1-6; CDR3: CASSLDSVGNSPLHF; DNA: TGTGCCAGCAGCTTAGATTCGGTCGGGAATTCACCCCTCCACTTT
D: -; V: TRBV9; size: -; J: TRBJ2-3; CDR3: CASSVEPVGPDTQYF; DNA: TGTGCCAGCAGCGTAGAACCCGTCGGGCCAGATACGCAGTATTTT
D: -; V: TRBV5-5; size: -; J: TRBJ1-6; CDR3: CASSLGPGGTSPLHF; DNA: TGTGCCAGCAGCTTGGGGCCTGGGGGGACTTCACCCCTCCACTTT
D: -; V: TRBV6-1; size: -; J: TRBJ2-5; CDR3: CASSEMTIQETQYF; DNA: TGTGCCAGCAGTGAAATGACAATCCAAGAGACCCAGTACTTC
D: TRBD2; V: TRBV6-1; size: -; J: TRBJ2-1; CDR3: CASSEALSGGRTAYNEQFF; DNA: TGTGCCAGCAGTGAAGCCCTTAGCGGGGGGAGGACCGCCTACAATGAGCAGTTCTTC
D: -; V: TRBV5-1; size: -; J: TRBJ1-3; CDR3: CASSFGRTSGNTIYF; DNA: TGCGCCAGCAGCTTTGGCAGAACCTCTGGAAACACCATATATTTT
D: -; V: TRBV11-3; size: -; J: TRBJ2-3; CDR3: CASSLEGRKADTQYF; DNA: TGTGCCAGCAGCTTAGAAGGGAGGAAAGCAGATACGCAGTATTTT
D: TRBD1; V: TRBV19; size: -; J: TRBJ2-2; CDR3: CASSPRFGTGKNTGELFF; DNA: TGTGCCAGTTCCCCCCGCTTTGGGACAGGAAAGAACACCGGGGAGCTGTTTTTT
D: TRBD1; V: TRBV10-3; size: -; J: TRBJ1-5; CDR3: CAISETGAGQPQHF; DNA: TGTGCCATCAGTGAGACAGGGGCCGGGCAGCCCCAGCATTTT
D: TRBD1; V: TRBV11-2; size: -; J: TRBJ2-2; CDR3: CASSPRQGTGELFF; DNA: TGTGCCAGCAGCCCCCGACAGGGGACCGGGGAGCTGTTTTTT
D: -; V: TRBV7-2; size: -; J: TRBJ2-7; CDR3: CASSLGSSTFYEQYF; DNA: TGTGCCAGCAGCTTAGGTAGTTCGACCTTCTACGAGCAGTACTTC
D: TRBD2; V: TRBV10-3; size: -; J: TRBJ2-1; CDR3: CAISGLSGGAKEQFF; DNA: TGTGCCATCAGTGGTCTTAGCGGGGGGGCCAAAGAGCAGTTCTTC
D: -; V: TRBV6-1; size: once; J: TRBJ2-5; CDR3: CASSEGTGQETQYF; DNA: TGTGCCAGCAGTGAAGGTACGGGCCAAGAGACCCAGTACTTC
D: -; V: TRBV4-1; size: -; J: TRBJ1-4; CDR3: CASSQADTTGEKLFF; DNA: TGCGCCAGCAGCCAAGCGGATACCACAGGTGAAAAACTGTTTTTT
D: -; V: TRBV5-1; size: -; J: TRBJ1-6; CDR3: CASSLAGNNSPLHF; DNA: TGCGCCAGCAGCTTGGCAGGGAACAATTCACCCCTCCACTTT
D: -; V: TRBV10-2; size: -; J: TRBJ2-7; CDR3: CASSDWKLGSYEQYF; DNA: TGCGCCAGCAGTGACTGGAAATTGGGCTCCTACGAGCAGTACTTC
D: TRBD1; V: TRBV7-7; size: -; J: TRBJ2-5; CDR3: CASSTGTGGRETQYF; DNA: TGTGCTAGCAGCACCGGGACAGGGGGCCGGGAGACCCAGTACTTC
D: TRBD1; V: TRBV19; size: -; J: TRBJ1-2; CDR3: CASSRERTGRKHYGYTF; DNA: TGTGCCAGTAGCCGGGAAAGGACAGGGCGAAAACACTATGGCTACACCTTC
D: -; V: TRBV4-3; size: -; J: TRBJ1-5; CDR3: CASSQEAGNQPQHF; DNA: TGCGCCAGCAGCCAAGAAGCAGGAAATCAGCCCCAGCATTTT
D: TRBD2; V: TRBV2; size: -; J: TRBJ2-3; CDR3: CASSEGLAGNRDTQYF; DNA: TGTGCCAGCAGTGAAGGGCTAGCGGGGAATCGGGATACGCAGTATTTT
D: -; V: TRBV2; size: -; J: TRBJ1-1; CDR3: CASSNHPGNTEAFF; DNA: TGTGCCAGCAGTAACCACCCAGGAAACACTGAAGCTTTCTTT
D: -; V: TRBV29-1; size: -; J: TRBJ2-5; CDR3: CSVAVGAHETQYF; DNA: TGCAGCGTTGCAGTAGGGGCTCACGAGACCCAGTACTTC
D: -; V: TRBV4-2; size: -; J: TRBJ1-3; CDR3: CASSEGPGRNTIYF; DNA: TGTGCCAGCAGCGAAGGGCCCGGTCGGAACACCATATATTTT